What follows describes a single T cell receptor (beta chain). This specimen comes from a study of blood T cell repertoires in COVID-19. Turning to the study itself: Samples taken during acute and convalescent COVID-19 were collected in the United States, Italy and Spain.

How the authors handled the data: Reference gene primers were amplified, and this amplification served to estimate nucleated cell counts. TCRdb's copy holds only in-frame clones and misses some; the assay was immunoSEQ multiplex PCR. The V and J calls and clone size are taken from that table; D and trimming were inferred from the DNA. The table lists 90,000 or so clones, 90% to 95% of them singletons. The CDR3 has 19 amino acids. CDR1 is DFQATT and CDR2 is SNEGSKA in the germline V gene (reference sequence). Losses at the gene ends were 3 bases for V and 1 base for J; bases not matched to a gene: 15.

The V call is TRBV20-1, the J call TRBJ2-3; 11 bases match TRBD2. The TCR was taken from a human donor with active COVID-19. The donor label of this sample is uncertain. The source material was peripheral blood. The CDR3 region is CSASVELAGAVSGTDTQYF. In DNA form, the CDR3 reads TGCAGTGCTAGTGTCGAACTAGCGGGGGCCGTCTCTGGCACAGATACGCAGTATTTT.